The sequence of this TCR beta chain was determined in a study of cytomegalovirus exposure and HLA in healthy donors. Turning to the study itself: Earlier work reported around 110 million unique TCR beta sequences from some 170 million T cells. Study conclusions and caveats: Reported performance of the classifier showed diagnosis of cytomegalovirus status with high specificity and sensitivity. In a later analysis, the majority of CMV-associated beta chains seemingly showed HLA restriction.

Concerning this clone itself: Its matching antigen is unknown. Other DNA variants within this sample encode the same CDR3.

With 60 Vbeta and 13 Jbeta primers, the PCR was carried out. Sequenced by immunoSEQ multiplex PCR; TCRdb stores in-frame clones only, minus some. The sample has hundreds of thousands of clones, around four fifths seen once. Germline values: CDR1 SEHNR, CDR2 FQNEAQ (reference sequence). V lost 0 bases, J lost 2 bases, and 7 bases lay in between. CDR3 size: 14 residues. V is TRBV7-9 and J is TRBJ1-2; D is ambiguous. This sequence originates from a male donor in good health and CMV-seronegative. The sequenced sample consisted of PBMCs. The CDR3 DNA sequence: TGTGCCAGCAGCTTAGCGTCGTCCAACTATGGCTACACCTTC. Its translation: CASSLASSNYGYTF.